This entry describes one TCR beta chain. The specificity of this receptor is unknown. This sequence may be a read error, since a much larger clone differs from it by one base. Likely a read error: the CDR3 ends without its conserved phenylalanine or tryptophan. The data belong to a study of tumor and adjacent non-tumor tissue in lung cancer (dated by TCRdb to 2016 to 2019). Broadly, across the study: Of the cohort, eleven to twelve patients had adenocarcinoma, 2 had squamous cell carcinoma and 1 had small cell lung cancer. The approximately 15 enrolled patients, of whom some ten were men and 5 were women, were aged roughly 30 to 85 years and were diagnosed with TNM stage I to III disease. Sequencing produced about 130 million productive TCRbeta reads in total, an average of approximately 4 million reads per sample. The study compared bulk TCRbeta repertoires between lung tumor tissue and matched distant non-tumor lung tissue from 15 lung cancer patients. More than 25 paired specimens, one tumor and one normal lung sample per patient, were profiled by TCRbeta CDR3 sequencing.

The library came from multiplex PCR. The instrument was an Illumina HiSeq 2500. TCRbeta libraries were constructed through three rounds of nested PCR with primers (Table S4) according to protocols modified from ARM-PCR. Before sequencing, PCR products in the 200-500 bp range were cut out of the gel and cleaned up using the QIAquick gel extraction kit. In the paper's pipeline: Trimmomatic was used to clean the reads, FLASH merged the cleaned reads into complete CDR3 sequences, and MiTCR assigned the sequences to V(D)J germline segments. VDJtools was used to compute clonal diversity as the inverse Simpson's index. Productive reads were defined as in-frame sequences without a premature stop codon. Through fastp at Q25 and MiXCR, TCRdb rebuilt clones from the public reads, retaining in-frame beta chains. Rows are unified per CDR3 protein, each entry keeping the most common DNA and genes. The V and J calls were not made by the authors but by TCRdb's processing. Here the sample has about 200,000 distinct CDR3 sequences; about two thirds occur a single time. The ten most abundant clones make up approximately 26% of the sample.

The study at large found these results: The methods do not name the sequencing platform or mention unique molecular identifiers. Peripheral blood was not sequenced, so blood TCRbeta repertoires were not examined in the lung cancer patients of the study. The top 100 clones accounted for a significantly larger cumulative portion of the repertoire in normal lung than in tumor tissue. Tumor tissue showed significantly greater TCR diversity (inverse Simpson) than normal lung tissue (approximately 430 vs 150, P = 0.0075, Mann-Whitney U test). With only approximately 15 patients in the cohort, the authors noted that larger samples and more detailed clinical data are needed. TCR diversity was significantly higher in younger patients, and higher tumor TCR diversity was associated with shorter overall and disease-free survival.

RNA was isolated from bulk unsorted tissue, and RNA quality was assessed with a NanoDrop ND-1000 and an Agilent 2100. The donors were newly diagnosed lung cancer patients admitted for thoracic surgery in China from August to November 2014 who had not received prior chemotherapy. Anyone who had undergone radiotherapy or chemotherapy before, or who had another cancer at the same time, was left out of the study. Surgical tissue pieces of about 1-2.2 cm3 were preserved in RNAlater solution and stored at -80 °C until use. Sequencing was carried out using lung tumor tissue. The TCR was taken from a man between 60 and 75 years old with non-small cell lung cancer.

This receptor carries the CDR3 CASSLYRGTEAFY. The nucleotide sequence reads as follows: TGTGCCAGCAGCTTGTACAGGGGCACTGAAGCTTTCTAT. The chain employs TRBV5-5 and TRBJ1-1, and TRBD1 aligns with 7 junction nucleotides. CDR1 and CDR2 (SGHKS, YYEKEE) derive from the germline V gene (reference sequence). The CDR3 numbers 13 amino acids, ends counted. Only the CDR3 part of the read is kept: 39 bases, read in frame from the first base. V is trimmed back by 1 base and J by 4 bases, and the junction contains 1 base that no gene match accounts for.